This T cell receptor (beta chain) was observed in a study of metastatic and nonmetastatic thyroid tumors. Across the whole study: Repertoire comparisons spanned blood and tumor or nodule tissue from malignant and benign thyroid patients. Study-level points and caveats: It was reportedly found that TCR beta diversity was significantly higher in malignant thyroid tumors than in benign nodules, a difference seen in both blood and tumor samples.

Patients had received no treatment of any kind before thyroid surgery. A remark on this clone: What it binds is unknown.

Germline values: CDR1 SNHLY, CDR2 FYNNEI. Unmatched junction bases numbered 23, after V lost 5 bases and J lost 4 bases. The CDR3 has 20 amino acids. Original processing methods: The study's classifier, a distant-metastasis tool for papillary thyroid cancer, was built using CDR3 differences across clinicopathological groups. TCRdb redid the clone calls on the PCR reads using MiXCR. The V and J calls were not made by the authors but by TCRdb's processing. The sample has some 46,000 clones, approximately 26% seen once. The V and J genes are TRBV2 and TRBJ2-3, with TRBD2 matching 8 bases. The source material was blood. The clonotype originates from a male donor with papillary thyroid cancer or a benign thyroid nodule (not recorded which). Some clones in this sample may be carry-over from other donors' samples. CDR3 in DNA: TGTGCCAGCAGTCAAACCGCGATTCTTGGACTAGCCGGGGAGTCAGATACGCAGTATTTT. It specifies CASSQTAILGLAGESDTQYF.